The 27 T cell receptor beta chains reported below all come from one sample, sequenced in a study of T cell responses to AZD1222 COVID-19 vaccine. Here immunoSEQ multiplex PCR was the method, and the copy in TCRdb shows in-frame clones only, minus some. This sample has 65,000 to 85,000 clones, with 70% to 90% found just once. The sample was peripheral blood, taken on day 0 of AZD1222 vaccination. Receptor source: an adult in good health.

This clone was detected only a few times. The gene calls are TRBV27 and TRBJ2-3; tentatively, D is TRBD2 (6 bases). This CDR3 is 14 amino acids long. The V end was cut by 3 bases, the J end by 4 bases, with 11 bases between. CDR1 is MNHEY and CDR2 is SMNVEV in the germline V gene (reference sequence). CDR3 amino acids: CASSLNGGADTQYF. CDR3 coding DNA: TGTGCCAGCAGTTTGAACGGAGGGGCAGATACGCAGTATTTT.

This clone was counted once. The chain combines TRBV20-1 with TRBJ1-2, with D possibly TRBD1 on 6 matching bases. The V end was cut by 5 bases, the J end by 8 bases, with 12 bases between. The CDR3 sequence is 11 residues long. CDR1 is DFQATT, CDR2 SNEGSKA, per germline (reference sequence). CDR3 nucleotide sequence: TGCAGTGCTCCTACAGGGCGCGGCTACACCTTC. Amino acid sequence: CSAPTGRGYTF.

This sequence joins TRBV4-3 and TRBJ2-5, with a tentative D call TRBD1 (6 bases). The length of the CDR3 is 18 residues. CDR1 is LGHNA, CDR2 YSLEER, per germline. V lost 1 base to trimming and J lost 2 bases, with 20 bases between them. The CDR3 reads CASSQVGVGQGKQETQYF. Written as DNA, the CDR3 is TGCGCCAGCAGCCAAGTGGGGGTGGGTCAGGGGAAACAAGAGACCCAGTACTTC.

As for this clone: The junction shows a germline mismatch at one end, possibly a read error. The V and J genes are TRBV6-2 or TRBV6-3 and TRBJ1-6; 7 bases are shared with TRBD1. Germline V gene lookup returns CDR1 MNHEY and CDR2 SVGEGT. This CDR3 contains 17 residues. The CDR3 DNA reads TGTGCCAGTAGTTGGGACAGATCGAGCTCCTATAATTCACCCCTCCACTTT. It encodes CASSWDRSSSYNSPLHF.

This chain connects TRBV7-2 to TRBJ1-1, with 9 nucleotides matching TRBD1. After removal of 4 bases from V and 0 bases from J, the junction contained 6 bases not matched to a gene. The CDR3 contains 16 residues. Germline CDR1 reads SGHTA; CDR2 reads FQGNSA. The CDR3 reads CASSYGQGHMNTEAFF. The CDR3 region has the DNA TGTGCCAGCAGCTACGGACAGGGGCATATGAACACTGAAGCTTTCTTT.

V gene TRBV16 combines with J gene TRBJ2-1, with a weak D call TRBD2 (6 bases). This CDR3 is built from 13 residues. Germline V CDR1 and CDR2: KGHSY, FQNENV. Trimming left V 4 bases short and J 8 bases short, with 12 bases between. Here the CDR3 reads CASSPAGPYEQFF. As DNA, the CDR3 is TGTGCCAGCAGCCCCGCGGGGCCGTATGAGCAGTTCTTC.

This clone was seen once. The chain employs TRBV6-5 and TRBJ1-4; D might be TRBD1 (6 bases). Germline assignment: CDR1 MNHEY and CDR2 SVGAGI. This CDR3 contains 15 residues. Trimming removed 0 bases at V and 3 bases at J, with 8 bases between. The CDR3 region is CASSYSYRANEKLFF. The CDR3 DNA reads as TGTGCCAGCAGTTACTCTTACAGGGCTAATGAAAAACTGTTTTTT.

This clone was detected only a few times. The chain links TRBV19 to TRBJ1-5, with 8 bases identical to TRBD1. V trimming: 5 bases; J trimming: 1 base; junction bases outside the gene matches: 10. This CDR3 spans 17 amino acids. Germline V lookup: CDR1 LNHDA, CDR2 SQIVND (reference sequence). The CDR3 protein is CASSPRRGRISNQPQHF. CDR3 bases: TGTGCCAGTAGTCCCCGCAGGGGGCGAATAAGCAATCAGCCCCAGCATTTT.

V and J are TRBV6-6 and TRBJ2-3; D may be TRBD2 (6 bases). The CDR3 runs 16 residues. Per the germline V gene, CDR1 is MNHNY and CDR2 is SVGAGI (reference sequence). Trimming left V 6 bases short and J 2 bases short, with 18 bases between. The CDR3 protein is CASSRPPGEFTDTQYF. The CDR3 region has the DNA TGTGCCAGCAGCCGCCCCCCGGGGGAATTCACAGATACGCAGTATTTT.

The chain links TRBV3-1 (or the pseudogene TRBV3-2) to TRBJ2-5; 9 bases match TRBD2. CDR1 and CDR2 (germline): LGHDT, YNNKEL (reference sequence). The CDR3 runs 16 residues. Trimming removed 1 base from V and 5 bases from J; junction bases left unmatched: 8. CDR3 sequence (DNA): TGTGCCAGCAGCCAAGGCGGGAGGGGGCTGAGGGAGACCCAGTACTTC. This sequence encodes CASSQGGRGLRETQYF.

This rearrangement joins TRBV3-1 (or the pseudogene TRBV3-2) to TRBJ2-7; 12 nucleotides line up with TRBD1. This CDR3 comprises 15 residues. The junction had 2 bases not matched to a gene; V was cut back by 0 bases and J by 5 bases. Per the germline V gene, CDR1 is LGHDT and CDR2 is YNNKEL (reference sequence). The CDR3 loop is CASSQEGTGGHEQYF. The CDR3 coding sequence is TGTGCCAGCAGCCAAGAAGGGACAGGGGGCCACGAGCAGTACTTC.

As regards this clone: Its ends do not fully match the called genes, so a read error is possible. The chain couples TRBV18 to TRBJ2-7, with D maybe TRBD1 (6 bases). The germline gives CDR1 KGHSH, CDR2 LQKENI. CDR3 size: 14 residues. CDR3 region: CASSAPGEGYEQYF. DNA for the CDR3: TGTGCCAGCTCAGCACCAGGGGAAGGCTACGAGCAGTACTTC.

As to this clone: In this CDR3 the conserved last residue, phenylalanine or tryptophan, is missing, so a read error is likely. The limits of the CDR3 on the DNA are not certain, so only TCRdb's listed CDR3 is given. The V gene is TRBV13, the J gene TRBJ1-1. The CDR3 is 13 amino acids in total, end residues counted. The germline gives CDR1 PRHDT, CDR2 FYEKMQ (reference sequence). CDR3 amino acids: CASSLGLGRYLDL.

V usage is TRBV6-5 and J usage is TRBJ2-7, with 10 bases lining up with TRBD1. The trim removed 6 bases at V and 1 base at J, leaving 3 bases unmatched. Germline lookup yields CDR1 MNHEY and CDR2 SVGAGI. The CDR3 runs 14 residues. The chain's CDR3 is CASSRQGASYEQYF. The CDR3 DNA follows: TGTGCCAGCAGCCGACAGGGGGCGTCCTACGAGCAGTACTTC.

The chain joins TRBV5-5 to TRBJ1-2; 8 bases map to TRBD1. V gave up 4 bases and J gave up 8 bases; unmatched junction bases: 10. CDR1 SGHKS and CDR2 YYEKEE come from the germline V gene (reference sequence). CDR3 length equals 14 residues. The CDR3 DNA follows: TGTGCCAGCAGCCCAACCAGGGGGCGACGGGGCTACACCTTC. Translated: CASSPTRGRRGYTF.

The CDR3, as DNA: TGCGCCAGCAGGACAGGGGGGGACACTGAAGCTTTCTTT. Its protein product is CASRTGGDTEAFF. The rearrangement uses TRBV5-1 and TRBJ1-1; TRBD1 matches at 9 bases. The ends lost 5 bases at V and 3 bases at J; junction bases unmatched: 2. Germline CDR1 and CDR2: SGHRS and YFSETQ. The CDR3 has 13 amino acids.

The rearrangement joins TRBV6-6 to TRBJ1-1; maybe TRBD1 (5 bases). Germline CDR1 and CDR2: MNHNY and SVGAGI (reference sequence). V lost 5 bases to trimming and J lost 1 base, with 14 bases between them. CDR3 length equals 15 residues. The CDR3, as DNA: TGTGCCAGCAGTGCCCGGCGGGGGACGAACACTGAAGCTTTCTTT. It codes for CASSARRGTNTEAFF.

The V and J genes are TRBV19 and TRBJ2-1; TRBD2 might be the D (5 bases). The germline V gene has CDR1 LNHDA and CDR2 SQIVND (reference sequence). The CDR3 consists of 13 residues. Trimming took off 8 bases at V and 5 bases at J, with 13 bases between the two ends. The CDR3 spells CASGWLADNEQFF. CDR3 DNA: TGTGCCAGTGGTTGGCTAGCAGACAATGAGCAGTTCTTC.

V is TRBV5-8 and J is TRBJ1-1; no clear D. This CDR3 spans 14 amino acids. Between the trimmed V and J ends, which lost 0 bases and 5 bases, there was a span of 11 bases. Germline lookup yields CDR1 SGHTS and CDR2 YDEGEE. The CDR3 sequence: CASSLAGRETEAFF. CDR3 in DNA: TGTGCCAGCAGCTTGGCGGGTAGGGAGACTGAAGCTTTCTTT.

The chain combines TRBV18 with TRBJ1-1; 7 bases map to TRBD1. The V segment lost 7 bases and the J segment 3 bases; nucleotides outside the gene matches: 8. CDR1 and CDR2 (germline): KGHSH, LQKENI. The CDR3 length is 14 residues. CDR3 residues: CASLMATGDTEAFF. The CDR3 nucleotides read TGTGCCAGCTTGATGGCCACAGGGGACACTGAAGCTTTCTTT.

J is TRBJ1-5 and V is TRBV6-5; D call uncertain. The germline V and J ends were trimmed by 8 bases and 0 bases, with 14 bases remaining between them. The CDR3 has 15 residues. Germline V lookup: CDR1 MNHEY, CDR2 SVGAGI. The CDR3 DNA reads TGTGCCAGCTCGGCGACATTCGTTAGCAATCAGCCCCAGCATTTT. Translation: CASSATFVSNQPQHF.

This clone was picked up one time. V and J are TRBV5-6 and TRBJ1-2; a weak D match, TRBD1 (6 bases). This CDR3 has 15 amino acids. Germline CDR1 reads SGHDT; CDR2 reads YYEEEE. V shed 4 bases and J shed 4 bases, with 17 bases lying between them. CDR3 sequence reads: CASSERFEGGYGYTF. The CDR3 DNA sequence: TGTGCCAGCAGCGAGAGGTTCGAGGGGGGCTATGGCTACACCTTC.

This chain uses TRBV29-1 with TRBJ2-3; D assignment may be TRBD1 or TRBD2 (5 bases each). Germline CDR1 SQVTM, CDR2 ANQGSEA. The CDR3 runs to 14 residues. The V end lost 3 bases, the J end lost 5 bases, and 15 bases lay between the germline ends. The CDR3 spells CSVDGPVRGDTQYF. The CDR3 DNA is TGCAGCGTTGACGGCCCCGTGAGGGGAGATACGCAGTATTTT.

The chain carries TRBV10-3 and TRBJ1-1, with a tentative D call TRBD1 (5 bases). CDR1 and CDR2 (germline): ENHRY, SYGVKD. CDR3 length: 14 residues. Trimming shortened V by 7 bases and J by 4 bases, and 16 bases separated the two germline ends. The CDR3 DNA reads TGTGCCATCAAAGGGGCAGGGTCTACCACTGAAGCTTTCTTT. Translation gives CAIKGAGSTTEAFF.

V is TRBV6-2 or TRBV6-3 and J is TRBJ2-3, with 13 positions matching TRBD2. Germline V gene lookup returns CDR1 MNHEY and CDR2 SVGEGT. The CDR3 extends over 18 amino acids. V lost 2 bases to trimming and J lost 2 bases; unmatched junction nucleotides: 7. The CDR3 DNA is TGTGCCAGCAGTTACACCAGGACTAGCGGGGGCTACACAGATACGCAGTATTTT. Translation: CASSYTRTSGGYTDTQYF.

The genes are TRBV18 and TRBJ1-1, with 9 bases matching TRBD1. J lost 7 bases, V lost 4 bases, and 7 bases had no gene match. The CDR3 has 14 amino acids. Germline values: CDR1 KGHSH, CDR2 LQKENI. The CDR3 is CASSLGQGSHEAFF. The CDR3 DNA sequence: TGTGCCAGCTCACTAGGACAGGGGTCGCATGAAGCTTTCTTT.

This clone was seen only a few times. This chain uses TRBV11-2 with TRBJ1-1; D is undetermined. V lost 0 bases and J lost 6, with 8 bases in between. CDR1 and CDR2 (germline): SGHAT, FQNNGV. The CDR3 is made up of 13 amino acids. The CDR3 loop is CASSLESGAEAFF. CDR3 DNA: TGTGCCAGCAGCTTAGAAAGCGGGGCTGAAGCTTTCTTT.